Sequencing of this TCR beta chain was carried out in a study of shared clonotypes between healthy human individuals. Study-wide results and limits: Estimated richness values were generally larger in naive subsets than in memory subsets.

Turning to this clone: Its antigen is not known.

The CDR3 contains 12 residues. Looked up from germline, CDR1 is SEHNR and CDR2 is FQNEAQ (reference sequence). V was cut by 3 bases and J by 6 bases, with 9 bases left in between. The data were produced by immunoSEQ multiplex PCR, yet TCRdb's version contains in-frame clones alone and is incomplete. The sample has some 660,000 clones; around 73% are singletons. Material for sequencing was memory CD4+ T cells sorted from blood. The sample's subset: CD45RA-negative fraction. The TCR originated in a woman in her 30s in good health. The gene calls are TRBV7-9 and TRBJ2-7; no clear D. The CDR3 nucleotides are TGTGCCAGCAGCTTCGAAGTTGGCGAGCAGTACTTC. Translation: CASSFEVGEQYF. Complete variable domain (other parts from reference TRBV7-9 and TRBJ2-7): DTGVSQNPRHKITKRGQNVTFRCDPISEHNRLYWYRQTLGQGPEFLTYFQNEAQLEKSRLLSDRFSAERPKGSFSTLEIQRTEQGDSAMYLCASSFEVGEQYFGPGTRLTVT.